This passage covers 13 T cell receptor beta chains from one sample sequenced in a study of T-cell memory formation after mild COVID-19. TCRdb reprocessed the 5' RACE reads with MiXCR, giving one entry per CDR3 protein. The data contain fewer than 350,000 distinct CDR3 sequences, more than 15% of them singletons. Specimen: PBMCs or a T cell subset sorted from them (not recorded which). All receptors come from a man younger than 30 who had mild COVID-19 (a few samples of this study predate the infection). Cell type and time point are not known.

This clonotype was seen only a few times. This rearrangement joins TRBV5-1 to TRBJ1-4; D gene unclear. The CDR3 is 14 residues long. Germline V gene sequence: CDR1 SGHRS, CDR2 YFSETQ. The V end lost 4 bases, the J end lost 0 bases, and 7 bases lay between the germline ends. This CDR3 is CASSPYTTNEKLFF. Here the CDR3 DNA reads TGCGCCAGCAGCCCGTATACAACTAATGAAAAACTGTTTTTT.

This clonotype was counted many times. This sequence joins TRBV12-3 or TRBV12-4 and TRBJ2-5; TRBD2 matches 9 bases. With 3 bases clipped from V and 2 bases from J, the junction kept 4 bases outside the gene matches. The CDR3 has 15 amino acids. This chain's CDR3 is CASSLRLAGQETQYF. The CDR3 DNA reads TGTGCCAGCAGTTTGCGGCTAGCGGGGCAAGAGACCCAGTACTTC.

This clonotype was found a few times. V and J are TRBV4-3 and TRBJ2-3, with D tentatively TRBD2 (7 bases). The CDR3 contains 16 residues. Looked up from germline, CDR1 is LGHNA and CDR2 is YSLEER. The V gene lost 4 bases and the J gene lost 0 bases, with 14 bases spanning the gap. CDR3 sequence reads: CASSPEGGGSTDTQYF. The CDR3, as DNA: TGCGCCAGCAGCCCGGAGGGGGGGGGTAGCACAGATACGCAGTATTTT.

The J gene is TRBJ2-2, the V gene TRBV4-2, with 9 bases matching TRBD2. The V gene's germline CDR1 is LGHNA and CDR2 YNFKEQ. CDR3 length: 16 residues. V gave up 0 bases and J gave up 4 bases; unmatched junction bases: 3. CDR3 amino acids: CASSQDPSGITGELFF. In DNA form, the CDR3 reads TGTGCCAGCAGCCAAGATCCTAGCGGGATCACCGGGGAGCTGTTTTTT.

The chain carries TRBV20-1 and TRBJ1-3; TRBD1 is a possible D gene (6 bases). Trimming removed 6 bases from V and 0 bases from J, with 12 bases in between. Per the germline V gene, CDR1 is DFQATT and CDR2 is SNEGSKA (reference sequence). The CDR3 runs 14 residues. CDR3 residues: CSAPDRPSGNTIYF. CDR3 bases: TGCAGTGCGCCAGACAGGCCCTCTGGAAACACCATATATTTT.

V and J are TRBV4-3 and TRBJ2-1; no firm D call. Trimming left V 4 bases short and J 8 bases short, with 15 bases between. The CDR3 has 14 residues. From germline, CDR1 is LGHNA and CDR2 YSLEER. The CDR3 bases are TGCGCCAGCAGCCTAAGGACGGAATACGATGAGCAGTTCTTC. Its translation: CASSLRTEYDEQFF.

The table lists this clonotype with a few counts. V usage is TRBV7-9 and J usage is TRBJ1-1, with D possibly TRBD1 on 5 matching bases. Germline V gene data show CDR1 as SEHNR and CDR2 as FQNEAQ (reference sequence). The CDR3 consists of 17 residues. Deletions cut 2 bases from V and 0 bases from J, with 16 bases between. The CDR3 loop reads CASSLLQGGLMNTEAFF. The CDR3 region has the DNA TGTGCCAGCAGCTTATTGCAGGGCGGTCTCATGAACACTGAAGCTTTCTTT.

V gene TRBV4-1 combines with J gene TRBJ2-2, with D perhaps TRBD2 (6 bases). The germline gives CDR1 MGHRA, CDR2 YSYEKL. There are 13 residues in the CDR3. The germline V and J ends were trimmed by 6 bases and 5 bases, with 10 bases remaining between them. In DNA form, the CDR3 reads TGCGCCAGCAGACCTAGCGTTACCGGGGAGCTGTTTTTT. This translates into CASRPSVTGELFF.

Many counts were recorded for this clonotype. J is TRBJ2-3 and V is TRBV7-2, with D uncertain. Trimming pared 1 base from V and 3 bases from J, leaving 8 bases between. Germline V lookup: CDR1 SGHTA, CDR2 FQGNSA. The CDR3 consists of 14 residues. The CDR3 DNA reads TGTGCCAGCAGCTTAGAGGGAACGACAGATACGCAGTATTTT. It yields the protein CASSLEGTTDTQYF.

This rearrangement joins TRBV7-2 to TRBJ2-5; 12 positions match TRBD1. V lost 1 base, J lost 5 bases, and 5 bases stayed unmatched. CDR1 is SGHTA and CDR2 is FQGNSA in the germline V gene. CDR3 length: 16 amino acids. CDR3 loop: CASSLGDRGLLETQYF. The DNA of the CDR3 is TGTGCCAGCAGCTTAGGGGACAGGGGGCTGTTGGAGACCCAGTACTTC. Using reference TRBV7-2 and TRBJ2-5 for the parts outside the CDR3, the full variable domain is GAGVSQSPSNKVTEKGKDVELRCDPISGHTALYWYRQSLGQGLEFLIYFQGNSAPDKSGLPSDRFSAERTGGSVSTLTIQRTQQEDSAVYLCASSLGDRGLLETQYFGPGTRLLVL.

The sample holds many counts of this clonotype. This chain connects TRBV12-3 or TRBV12-4 to TRBJ1-2; maybe TRBD1 (5 bases). The ends were cut back, 1 base at V and 8 bases at J, with 17 bases in the middle. The CDR3 runs 15 residues. DNA for the CDR3: TGTGCCAGCAGTTTAGGGTCGCCTAGGGGTTGGGGCTACACCTTC. This codes for CASSLGSPRGWGYTF.

This clonotype has at least ten counts. V and J are TRBV7-9 and TRBJ2-4; 10 positions match TRBD1. V lost 3 bases and J lost 0; bases outside the gene matches: 8. The germline V gene encodes CDR1 SEHNR and CDR2 FQNEAQ (reference sequence). CDR3 length equals 18 residues. Written as DNA, the CDR3 is TGTGCCAGCAGCTTCGGACAGGGGGACCCAATAGCCAAAAACATTCAGTACTTC. Protein product: CASSFGQGDPIAKNIQYF.

The sample holds a few counts of this clonotype. This chain links TRBV7-8 with TRBJ1-3; weak D call: TRBD1 (6 bases). V lost 5 bases and J 3 bases, leaving 11 bases between the germline ends. From germline, CDR1 is SGHVS and CDR2 FQNEAQ. The CDR3 sequence is 14 residues long. For the CDR3, the DNA is TGTGCCAGCAGCGCATACAGGGTTGGAAACACCATATATTTT. Translation gives CASSAYRVGNTIYF. The variable domain in full, completed from reference TRBV7-8 and TRBJ1-3, reads GAGVSQSPRYKVAKRGQDVALRCDPISGHVSLFWYQQALGQGPEFLTYFQNEAQLDKSGLPSDRFFAERPEGSVSTLKIQRTQQEDSAVYLCASSAYRVGNTIYFGEGSWLTVV.